The clone carrying this TCR beta chain was seen once. Its cognate antigen is unknown. The record originates from a study of cytomegalovirus exposure and HLA in healthy donors. Those who donated were healthy bone marrow donors. The PCR had 60 Vbeta and 13 Jbeta primers. TCRdb's copy holds only in-frame clones and misses some; the assay was immunoSEQ multiplex PCR. The data contain 200,000 or so clones, around 81% of them singletons. The CDR3 runs 15 residues. The germline V gene has CDR1 LGHNA and CDR2 YSLEER. V lost 0 bases and J lost 7; bases outside the gene matches: 4. Study-wide results and caveats: About 87% or about 30% of the time was how often most TCR beta V segments were productive, according to an earlier analysis. Compared with the approximately 670-donor mean, an Asian-associated ancestry cluster reportedly had fewer N-insertions, according to a later analysis. Three chains linked to CMV were shown in vitro to be specific for CMV antigens.

The rearrangement links TRBV4-3 to TRBJ2-3; 10 bases line up with TRBD2. The receptor's source is a woman aged 18 to 35 in good health and CMV-seropositive. Sequencing was carried out using PBMCs. The CDR3 region is CASSQDPSGGNTQYF. CDR3 DNA sequence: TGCGCCAGCAGCCAAGACCCTAGCGGGGGCAATACGCAGTATTTT.